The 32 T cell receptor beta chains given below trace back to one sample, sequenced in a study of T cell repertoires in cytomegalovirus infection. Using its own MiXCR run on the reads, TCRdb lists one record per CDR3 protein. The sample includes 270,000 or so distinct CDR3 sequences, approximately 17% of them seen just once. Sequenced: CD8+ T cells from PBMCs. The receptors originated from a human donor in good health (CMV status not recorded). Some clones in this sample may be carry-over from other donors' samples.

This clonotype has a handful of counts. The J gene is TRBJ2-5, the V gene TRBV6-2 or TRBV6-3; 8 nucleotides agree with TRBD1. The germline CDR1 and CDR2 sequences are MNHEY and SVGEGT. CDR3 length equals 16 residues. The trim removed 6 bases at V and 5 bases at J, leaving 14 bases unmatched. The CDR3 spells CASRPPDRGRRETQYF. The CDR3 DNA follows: TGTGCCAGCAGACCCCCCGACAGGGGCCGGAGGGAGACCCAGTACTTC.

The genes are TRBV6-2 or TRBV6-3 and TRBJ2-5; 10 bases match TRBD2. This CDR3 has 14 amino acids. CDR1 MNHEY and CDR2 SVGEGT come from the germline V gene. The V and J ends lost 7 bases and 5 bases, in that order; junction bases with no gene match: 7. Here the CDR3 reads CASIRAGGWETQYF. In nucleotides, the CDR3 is TGTGCCAGCATCCGAGCGGGGGGGTGGGAGACCCAGTACTTC.

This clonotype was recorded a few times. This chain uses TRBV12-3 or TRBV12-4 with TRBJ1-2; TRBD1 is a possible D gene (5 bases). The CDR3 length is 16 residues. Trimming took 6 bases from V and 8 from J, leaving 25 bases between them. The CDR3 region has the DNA TGTGCCAGCAGCCCCGGGGGTTCAGTTTCCTTTTGGGGCTACACCTTC. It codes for CASSPGGSVSFWGYTF.

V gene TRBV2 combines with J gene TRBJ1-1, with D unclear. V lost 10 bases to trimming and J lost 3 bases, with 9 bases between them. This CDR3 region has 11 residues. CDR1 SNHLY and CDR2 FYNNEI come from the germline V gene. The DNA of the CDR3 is TGTGCCATAAAGGGTGACACTGAAGCTTTCTTT. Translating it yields CAIKGDTEAFF.

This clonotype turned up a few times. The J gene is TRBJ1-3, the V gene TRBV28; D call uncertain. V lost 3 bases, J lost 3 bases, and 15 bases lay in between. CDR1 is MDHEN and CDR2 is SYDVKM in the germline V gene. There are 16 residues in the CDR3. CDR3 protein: CASSFHGPLGGNTIYF. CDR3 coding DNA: TGTGCCAGCAGTTTTCATGGCCCCCTGGGTGGAAACACCATATATTTT.

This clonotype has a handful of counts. CDR3 coding DNA: TGTGCCAGCAGCCAGGCGGGTGCGGCCGAAGCTTTCTTT. This sequence encodes CASSQAGAAEAFF. The chain is built from TRBV4-2 and TRBJ1-1; D is unresolved. With 3 bases removed from V and 8 bases from J, the gap between germline ends came to 13 bases. The CDR3 is 13 amino acids. Germline values: CDR1 LGHNA, CDR2 YNFKEQ.

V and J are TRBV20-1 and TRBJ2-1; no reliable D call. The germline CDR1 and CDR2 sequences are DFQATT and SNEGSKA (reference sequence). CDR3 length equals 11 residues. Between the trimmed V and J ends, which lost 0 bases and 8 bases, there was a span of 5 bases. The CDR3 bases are TGCAGTGCTAGAGATCTCTATGAGCAGTTCTTC. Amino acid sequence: CSARDLYEQFF.

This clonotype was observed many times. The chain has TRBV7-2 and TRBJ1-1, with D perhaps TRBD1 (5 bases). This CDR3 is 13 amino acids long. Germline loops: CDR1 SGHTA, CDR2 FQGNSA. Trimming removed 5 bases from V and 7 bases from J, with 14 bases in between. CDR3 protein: CASSILGAGEAFF. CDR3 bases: TGTGCCAGCAGCATCCTCGGGGCAGGTGAAGCTTTCTTT.

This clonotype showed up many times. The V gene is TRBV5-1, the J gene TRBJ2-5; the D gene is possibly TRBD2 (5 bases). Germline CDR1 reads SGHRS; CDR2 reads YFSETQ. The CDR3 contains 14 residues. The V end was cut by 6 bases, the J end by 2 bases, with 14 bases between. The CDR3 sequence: CASKVEGLQETQYF. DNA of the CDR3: TGCGCCAGCAAGGTAGAGGGTTTACAAGAGACCCAGTACTTC.

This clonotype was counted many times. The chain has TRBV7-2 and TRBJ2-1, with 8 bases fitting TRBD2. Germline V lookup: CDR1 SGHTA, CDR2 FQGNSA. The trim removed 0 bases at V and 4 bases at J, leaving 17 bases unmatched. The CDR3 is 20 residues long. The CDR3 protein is CASSLALAGGRYKTYNEQFF. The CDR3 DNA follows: TGTGCCAGCAGCTTAGCTCTGGCGGGGGGACGATACAAAACGTACAATGAGCAGTTCTTC.

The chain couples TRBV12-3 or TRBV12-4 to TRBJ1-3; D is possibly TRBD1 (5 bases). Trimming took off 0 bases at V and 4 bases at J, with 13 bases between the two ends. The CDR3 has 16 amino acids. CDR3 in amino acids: CASSLAFKRTGNTIYF. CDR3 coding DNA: TGTGCCAGCAGTTTAGCATTCAAACGGACAGGAAACACCATATATTTT.

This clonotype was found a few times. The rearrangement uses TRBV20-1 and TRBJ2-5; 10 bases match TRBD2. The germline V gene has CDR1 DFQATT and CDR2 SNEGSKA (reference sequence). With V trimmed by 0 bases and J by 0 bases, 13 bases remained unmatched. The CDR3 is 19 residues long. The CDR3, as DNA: TGCAGTGCTAGAGATCGGGCTAGCGGGGGTCCACGGTACCAAGAGACCCAGTACTTC. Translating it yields CSARDRASGGPRYQETQYF.

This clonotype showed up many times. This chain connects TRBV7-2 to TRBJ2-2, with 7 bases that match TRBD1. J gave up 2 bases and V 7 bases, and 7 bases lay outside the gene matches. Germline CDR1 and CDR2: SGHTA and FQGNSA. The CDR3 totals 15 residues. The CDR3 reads CASNPNRGNTGELFF. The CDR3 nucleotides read TGTGCCAGCAACCCAAACAGGGGAAACACCGGGGAGCTGTTTTTT.

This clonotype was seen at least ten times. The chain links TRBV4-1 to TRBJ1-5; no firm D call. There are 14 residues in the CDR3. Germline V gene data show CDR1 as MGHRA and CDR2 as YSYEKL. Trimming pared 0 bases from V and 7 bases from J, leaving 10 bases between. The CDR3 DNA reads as TGCGCCAGCAGCCAAGATCTGGGAAACCAGCCCCAGCATTTT. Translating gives CASSQDLGNQPQHF.

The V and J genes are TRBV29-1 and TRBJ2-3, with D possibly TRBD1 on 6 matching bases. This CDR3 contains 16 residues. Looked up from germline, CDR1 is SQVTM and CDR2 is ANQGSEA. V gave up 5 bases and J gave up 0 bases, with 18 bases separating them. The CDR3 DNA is TGCAGCGTTCCTTGGACAGCAGGCTCCAGCACAGATACGCAGTATTTT. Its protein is CSVPWTAGSSTDTQYF.

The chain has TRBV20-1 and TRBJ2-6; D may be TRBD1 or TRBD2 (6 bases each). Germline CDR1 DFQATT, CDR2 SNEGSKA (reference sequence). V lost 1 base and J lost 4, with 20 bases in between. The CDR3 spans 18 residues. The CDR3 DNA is TGCAGTGCTAGAGGAAGGGGGGTGACCTTGGGGGGGGCCAACGTCCTGACTTTC. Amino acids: CSARGRGVTLGGANVLTF.

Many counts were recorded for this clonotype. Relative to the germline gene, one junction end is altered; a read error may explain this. The CDR3 protein is CATSPGLAGEETQYF. The CDR3 DNA is TGTGCCACCAGTCCGGGACTAGCGGGAGAAGAGACCCAGTACTTC. This chain uses TRBV12-3 or TRBV12-4 with TRBJ2-5, with 14 nucleotides matching TRBD2. This CDR3 spans 15 amino acids.

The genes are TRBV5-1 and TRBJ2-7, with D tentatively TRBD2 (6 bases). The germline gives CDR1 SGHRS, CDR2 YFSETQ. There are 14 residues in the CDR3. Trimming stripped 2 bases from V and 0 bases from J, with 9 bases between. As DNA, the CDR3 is TGCGCCAGCAGCTTTACGGGGGACTCCTACGAGCAGTACTTC. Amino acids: CASSFTGDSYEQYF. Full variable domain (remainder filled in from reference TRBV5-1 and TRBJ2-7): KAGVTQTPRYLIKTRGQQVTLSCSPISGHRSVSWYQQTPGQGLQFLFEYFSETQRNKGNFPGRFSGRQFSNSRSEMNVSTLELGDSALYLCASSFTGDSYEQYFGPGTRLTVT.

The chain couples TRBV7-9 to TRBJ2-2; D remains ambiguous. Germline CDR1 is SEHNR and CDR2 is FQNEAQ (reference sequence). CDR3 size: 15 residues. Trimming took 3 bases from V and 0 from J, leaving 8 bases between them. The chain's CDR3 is CASSFGSTNTGELFF. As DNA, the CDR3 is TGTGCCAGCAGCTTTGGAAGCACGAACACCGGGGAGCTGTTTTTT.

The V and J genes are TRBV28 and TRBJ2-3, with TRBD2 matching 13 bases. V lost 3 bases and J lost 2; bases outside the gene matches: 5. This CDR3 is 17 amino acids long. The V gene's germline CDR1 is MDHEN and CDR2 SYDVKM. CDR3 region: CASSFRGTSGDTDTQYF. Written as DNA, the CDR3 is TGTGCCAGCAGTTTTCGGGGGACTAGCGGGGACACAGATACGCAGTATTTT.

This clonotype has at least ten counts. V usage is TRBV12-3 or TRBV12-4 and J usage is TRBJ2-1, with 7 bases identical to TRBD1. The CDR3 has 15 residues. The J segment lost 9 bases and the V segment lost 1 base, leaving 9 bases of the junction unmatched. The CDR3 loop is CASSLGRQGRGEQFF. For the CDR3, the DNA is TGTGCCAGCAGTTTAGGGCGACAGGGTCGTGGTGAGCAGTTCTTC.

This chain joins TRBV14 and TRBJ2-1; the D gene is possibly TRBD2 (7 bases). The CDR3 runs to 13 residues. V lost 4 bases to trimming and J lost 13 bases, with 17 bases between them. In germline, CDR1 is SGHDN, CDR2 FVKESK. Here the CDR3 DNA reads TGTGCCAGCAGCCTAGTCCGTGGGGGGGCTCAGTTCTTC. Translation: CASSLVRGGAQFF.

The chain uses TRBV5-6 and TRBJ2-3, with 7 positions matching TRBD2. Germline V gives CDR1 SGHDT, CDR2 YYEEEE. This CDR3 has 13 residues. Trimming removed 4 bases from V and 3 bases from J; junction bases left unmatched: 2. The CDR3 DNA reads TGTGCCAGCAGCGGGGGGGAGACAGATACGCAGTATTTT. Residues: CASSGGETDTQYF.

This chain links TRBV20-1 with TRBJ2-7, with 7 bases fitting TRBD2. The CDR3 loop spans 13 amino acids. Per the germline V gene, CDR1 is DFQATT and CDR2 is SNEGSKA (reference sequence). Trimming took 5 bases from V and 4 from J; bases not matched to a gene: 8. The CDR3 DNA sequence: TGCAGTGCTCCCTGGAGCGGGGCGTACGAGCAGTACTTC. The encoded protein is CSAPWSGAYEQYF.

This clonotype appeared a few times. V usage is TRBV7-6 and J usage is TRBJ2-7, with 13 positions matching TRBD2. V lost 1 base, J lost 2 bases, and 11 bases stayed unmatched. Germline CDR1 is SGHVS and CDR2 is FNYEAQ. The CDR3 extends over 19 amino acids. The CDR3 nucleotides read TGTGCCAGCAGCTTAGAGGGACTAGCGGGAACTATACTTACCTACGAGCAGTACTTC. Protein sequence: CASSLEGLAGTILTYEQYF.

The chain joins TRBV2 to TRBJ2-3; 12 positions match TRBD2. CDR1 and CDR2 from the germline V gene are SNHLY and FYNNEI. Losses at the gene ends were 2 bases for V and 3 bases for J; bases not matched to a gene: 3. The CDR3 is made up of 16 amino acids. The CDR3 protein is CASSERLAGATDTQYF. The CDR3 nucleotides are TGTGCCAGCAGTGAAAGACTAGCGGGGGCGACAGATACGCAGTATTTT.

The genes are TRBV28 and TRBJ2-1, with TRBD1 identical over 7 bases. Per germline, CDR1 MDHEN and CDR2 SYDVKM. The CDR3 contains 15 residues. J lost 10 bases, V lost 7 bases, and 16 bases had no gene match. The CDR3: CASTPTGYSLVEQFF. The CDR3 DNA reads TGTGCCAGCACTCCGACAGGGTACAGCCTAGTAGAGCAGTTCTTC.

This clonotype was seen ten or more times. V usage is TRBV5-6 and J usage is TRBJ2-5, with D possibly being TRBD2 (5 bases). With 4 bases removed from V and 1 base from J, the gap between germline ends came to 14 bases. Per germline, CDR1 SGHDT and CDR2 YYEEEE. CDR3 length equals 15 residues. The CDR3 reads CASSRARGSQETQYF. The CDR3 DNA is TGTGCCAGCAGCCGGGCCCGGGGATCCCAAGAGACCCAGTACTTC.

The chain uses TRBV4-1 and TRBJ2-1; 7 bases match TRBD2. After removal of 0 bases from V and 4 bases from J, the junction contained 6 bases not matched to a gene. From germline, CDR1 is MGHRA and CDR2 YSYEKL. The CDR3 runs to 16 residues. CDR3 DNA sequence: TGCGCCAGCAGCCAAGATGACGCGGGGGAGTACAATGAGCAGTTCTTC. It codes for CASSQDDAGEYNEQFF.

The CDR3 coding sequence is TGCAGCGTTGTTTTCCGAGACCAGGGCTACGAGCAGTACTTC. It translates to CSVVFRDQGYEQYF. The chain joins TRBV29-1 to TRBJ2-7; weak D call: TRBD1 (5 bases). The V gene's germline CDR1 is SQVTM and CDR2 ANQGSEA. The CDR3 totals 14 residues. V lost 4 bases and J 3 bases, leaving 16 bases between the germline ends.

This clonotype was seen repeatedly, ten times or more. The chain's CDR3 is CASSQSSRGRLNTEAFF. The CDR3 nucleotides are TGTGCCAGCAGCCAATCCTCTCGAGGCAGACTGAACACTGAAGCTTTCTTT. The chain employs TRBV3-1 and TRBJ1-1, with D uncertain. The CDR3 has 17 amino acids. V lost 2 bases and J lost 0, with 16 bases in between. CDR1 and CDR2 (germline): LGHDT, YNNKEL (reference sequence).

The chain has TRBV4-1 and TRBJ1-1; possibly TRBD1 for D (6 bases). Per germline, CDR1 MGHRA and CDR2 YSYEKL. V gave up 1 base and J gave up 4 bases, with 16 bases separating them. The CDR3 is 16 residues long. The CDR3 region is CASSQVATGLGTEAFF. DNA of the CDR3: TGCGCCAGCAGCCAAGTGGCTACAGGGCTCGGCACTGAAGCTTTCTTT.